Included here is one T cell receptor (beta chain) sequence, with context. Sequencing used immunoSEQ multiplex PCR; TCRdb keeps in-frame clones, though not all of them. The table includes about 96,000 clones, roughly 87% detected once. Germline CDR1 and CDR2: SGHTS and YDEGEE. This CDR3 region has 16 residues. Trimming took off 0 bases at V and 0 bases at J, with 9 bases between the two ends. This specimen belongs to a study of OX40 agonist ivuxolimab in advanced cancers. The receptor comes from an adult with an advanced solid tumor such as melanoma, head and neck, liver or kidney cancer. This specimen was CD4+ or CD8+ T cells sorted from blood, taken in a trial of the OX40 agonist ivuxolimab. V and J are TRBV5-8 and TRBJ2-2; D remains unclear. CDR3: CASSLVFDTNTGELFF. CDR3 nucleotide sequence: TGTGCCAGCAGCTTGGTTTTCGACACGAACACCGGGGAGCTGTTTTTT.